A selection of T cell receptor beta chains follows, all from one sample in a study of shared clonotypes between healthy human individuals. TCRdb's table, derived via immunoSEQ multiplex PCR, lists solely in-frame clones and lacks some. The profile covers some 2 million clones, with about 94% appearing a single time and around 1.1% taken by the ten largest. Specimen: naive CD8+ T cells sorted from blood. The source of these receptors is a young man in good health. Each CDR3 is given with its conserved first and last residue. A D gene is named only where the DNA matches it firmly. For some rows the clone size is stated as once, few or many, or as a class when expanded; others skip it.

TRBV6-1,-,TRBJ1-1,-,CASRVALGAWTEAFF,TGCGCCAGCAGGGTGGCGCTGGGGGCTTGGACTGAAGCTTTCTTT
TRBV7-8,-,TRBJ2-5,-,CASSLAEGYLSETQYF,TGTGCCAGCAGCTTAGCAGAGGGATATCTTTCAGAGACCCAGTACTTC
TRBV27,-,TRBJ1-5,-,CASTWRRGLFQPQHF,TGTGCCAGCACCTGGCGGAGGGGTCTGTTTCAGCCCCAGCATTTT
TRBV27,-,TRBJ1-2,-,CASSLSLGVYGYTF,TGTGCCAGCAGTTTAAGTCTAGGGGTCTATGGCTACACCTTC
TRBV11-2,-,TRBJ2-7,-,CASSFRVNYEQYF,TGTGCCAGCAGCTTTAGAGTGAACTACGAGCAGTACTTC
TRBV2,TRBD1,TRBJ2-3,-,CASSEEGAGTDTQYF,TGTGCCAGCAGTGAAGAGGGGGCTGGCACAGATACGCAGTATTTT
TRBV14,-,TRBJ2-4,-,CASKSGKAKNIQYF,TGTGCCAGCAAGAGCGGAAAAGCCAAAAACATTCAGTACTTC
TRBV10-3,TRBD2,TRBJ2-7,many,CAISESLVGTSENEQYF,TGTGCCATCAGTGAGTCGTTGGTAGGGACTAGCGAAAACGAGCAGTACTTC
TRBV27,-,TRBJ2-3,-,CASSFSQGSDTQYF,TGTGCCAGCAGTTTCTCTCAGGGGTCAGATACGCAGTATTTT
TRBV6-6,TRBD1,TRBJ2-7,-,CASSSTGDEQYF,TGTGCCAGCAGTTCGACAGGGGACGAGCAGTACTTC
TRBV6-5,TRBD1,TRBJ1-5,-,CASSYDREGQPQHF,TGTGCCAGCAGTTACGACAGGGAAGGTCAGCCCCAGCATTTT
TRBV5-4,-,TRBJ2-7,-,CASSLYGPSSYEQYF,TGTGCCAGCAGCTTGTACGGCCCGAGCTCCTACGAGCAGTACTTC
TRBV5-1,-,TRBJ1-5,-,CASSPVPRSYSNQPQHF,TGCGCCAGCAGCCCCGTTCCCAGGAGCTATAGCAATCAGCCCCAGCATTTT
TRBV6-5,-,TRBJ2-5,-,CASSSTQIQETQYF,TGTGCCAGCAGTTCTACTCAAATCCAAGAGACCCAGTACTTC
TRBV13,-,TRBJ2-7,-,CASSSNLPGPYEQYF,TGTGCCAGCAGTTCCAATCTTCCCGGCCCCTACGAGCAGTACTTC
TRBV28,-,TRBJ2-7,-,CASSLGYEQYF,TGTGCCAGCAGTTTAGGGTACGAGCAGTACTTC
TRBV6-5,-,TRBJ1-6,-,CASSPAGVYSPLHF,TGTGCCAGCAGCCCGGCGGGGGTATATTCACCCCTCCACTTT
TRBV6-5,-,TRBJ2-2,few,CASSYYDTGELFF,TGTGCCAGCAGTTACTATGACACCGGGGAGCTGTTTTTT
TRBV9,-,TRBJ2-1,-,CASSVVDSSGNEQFF,TGTGCCAGCAGCGTAGTGGACAGCTCCGGGAATGAGCAGTTCTTC